This T cell receptor (beta chain) originates from a study of Graves' ophthalmopathy and Graves' hyperthyroidism. Study-level results: Blood also held most thyroid clonotypes expanded above 0.001 frequency.

Moderate-to-severe activity, CAS ≥3, NOSPECS ≥4 and a duration under 3 months were seen in donors with ophthalmopathy. Remarks on this clonotype: Antigen specificity is unknown.

The CDR3 has 13 residues. The V end was cut by 7 bases, the J end by 3 bases, with 9 bases between. Germline CDR1 LNHDA, CDR2 SQIVND (reference sequence). For repertoire sequencing, the TCR beta CDR3 regions were amplified from RNA transcripts. Scientists carried out first-round RT-PCR using HTBI primers and then a second-round multiplex PCR. Each CDR3 protein is one row after TCRdb ran MiXCR on the multiplex PCR reads. The repertoire has approximately 700,000 distinct CDR3 sequences, 35% to 50% of them found once; the top ten carry approximately 43%. This TCR derives from an adult man with Graves' ophthalmopathy. V gene TRBV19 combines with J gene TRBJ2-2, with D tentatively TRBD2 (5 bases). Specimen: peripheral blood. DNA for the CDR3: TGTGCCAGTACCGAAGCGGACACCGGGGAGCTGTTTTTT. This encodes CASTEADTGELFF.